This T cell receptor beta chain was captured in a study of identical twins. Template switching created a universal primer site, and the cDNA included unique molecular identifiers. Each CDR3 protein is one row after TCRdb ran MiXCR on the 5' RACE reads. The table includes some 500,000 distinct CDR3 sequences, 13% to 15% detected once. The same data also went into a second study, on yellow fever vaccine responses in identical twins.

The clonotype comes from a woman aged 18-30 years in good health. The material sequenced was CD4+ T cells sorted from blood.

As DNA, the CDR3 is TGTGCCAGCAGCCAGGGGACTAGCAGGAACACCGGGGAGCTGTTTTTT. This translates into CASSQGTSRNTGELFF. The chain links TRBV3-1 to TRBJ2-2; TRBD2 aligns across 9 bases. V dropped 3 bases and J dropped 1; count of bases not matched to a gene: 3. CDR1 is LGHDT and CDR2 is YNNKEL in the germline V gene (reference sequence). There are 16 residues in the CDR3.